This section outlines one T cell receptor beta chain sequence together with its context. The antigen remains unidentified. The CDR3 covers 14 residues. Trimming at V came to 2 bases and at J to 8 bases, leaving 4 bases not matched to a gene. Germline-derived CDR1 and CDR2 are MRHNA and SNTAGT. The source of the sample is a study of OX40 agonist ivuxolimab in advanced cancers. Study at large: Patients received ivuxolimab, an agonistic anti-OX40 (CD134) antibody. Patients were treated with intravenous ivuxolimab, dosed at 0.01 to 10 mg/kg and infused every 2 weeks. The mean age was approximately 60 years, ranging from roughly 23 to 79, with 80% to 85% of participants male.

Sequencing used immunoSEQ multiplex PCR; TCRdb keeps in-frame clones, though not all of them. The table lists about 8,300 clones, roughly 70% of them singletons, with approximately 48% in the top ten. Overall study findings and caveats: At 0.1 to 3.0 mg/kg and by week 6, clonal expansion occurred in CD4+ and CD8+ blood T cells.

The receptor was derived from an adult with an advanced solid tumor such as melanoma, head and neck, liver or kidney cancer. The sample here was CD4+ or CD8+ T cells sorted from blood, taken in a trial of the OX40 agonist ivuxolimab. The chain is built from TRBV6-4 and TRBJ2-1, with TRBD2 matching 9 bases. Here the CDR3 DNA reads TGTGCCAGCAGTGACGGTAGCGGGGGTGATGAGCAGTTCTTC. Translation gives CASSDGSGGDEQFF.